This T cell receptor beta chain was recovered during a study of OX40 agonist ivuxolimab in advanced cancers. About the research overall: Patient treatment consisted of intravenous ivuxolimab administration every 2 weeks at 0.01 to 10 mg/kg.

The protocol was immunoSEQ multiplex PCR, while the TCRdb copy is restricted to in-frame clones and leaves out a portion. The sample has 6,500 to 8,000 clones; less than 95% are singletons. A history of autoimmune disease or systemic immunosuppression excluded patients. The study sampled blood at baseline, cycle 4 day 1, and cycle 7 day 1. In germline, CDR1 is SEHNR, CDR2 FQNEAQ (reference sequence). The CDR3 sequence is 15 residues long. V was pared by 1 base and J by 0 bases, with 8 bases between. The V call is TRBV7-9, the J call TRBJ2-3; D gene ambiguous. Sample: CD4+ or CD8+ T cells sorted from blood, taken in a trial of the OX40 agonist ivuxolimab. The source is an adult with an advanced solid tumor such as melanoma, head and neck, liver or kidney cancer. Here the CDR3 reads CASSLDGGSTDTQYF. For the CDR3, the DNA is TGTGCCAGCAGCTTAGACGGCGGAAGCACAGATACGCAGTATTTT.